One and the same sample provided the 25 T cell receptor beta chains below, sequenced in a study of OX40 agonist ivuxolimab in advanced cancers. Assay: immunoSEQ multiplex PCR; the TCRdb copy retains only in-frame clones and omits some. The sample yields about 54,000 clones, roughly nine tenths seen once. Sample: CD4+ or CD8+ T cells sorted from blood, taken in a trial of the OX40 agonist ivuxolimab. Receptors were obtained from an adult with an advanced solid tumor such as melanoma, head and neck, liver or kidney cancer.

This clone was found a few times. V gene TRBV10-3 combines with J gene TRBJ2-1, with D uncertain. This CDR3 spans 14 amino acids. V was clipped by 5 bases and J by 3 bases, with 11 bases between them. From germline, CDR1 is ENHRY and CDR2 SYGVKD. CDR3 residues: CAISFSDIYNEQFF. The CDR3 DNA reads as TGTGCCATCAGTTTCAGCGATATCTACAATGAGCAGTTCTTC.

This rearrangement joins TRBV10-3 to TRBJ1-5; the match to TRBD1 covers 12 bases. The CDR3 consists of 13 residues. V lost 10 bases and J lost 7; bases outside the gene matches: 5. Germline V gene data show CDR1 as ENHRY and CDR2 as SYGVKD. CDR3: CATGDRGPQPQHF. CDR3 DNA: TGTGCCACTGGGGACAGGGGGCCACAGCCCCAGCATTTT.

V gene TRBV6-5 combines with J gene TRBJ2-7; no clear D. CDR1 is MNHEY and CDR2 is SVGAGI in the germline V gene. CDR3 size: 12 residues. Trimming cost V 8 bases and J 0 bases, with 8 bases left between them. CDR3 region: CASGSSSYEQYF. DNA of the CDR3: TGTGCCAGCGGCAGCAGCTCCTACGAGCAGTACTTC.

The chain employs TRBV28 and TRBJ2-5; D ambiguous. Germline V gene lookup returns CDR1 MDHEN and CDR2 SYDVKM. CDR3 length: 12 residues. V was shortened by 4 bases and J by 7 bases, with 10 bases between the two germline ends. This CDR3 reads CASSSPLGTQYF. The DNA of the CDR3 is TGTGCCAGCAGTTCGCCGCTGGGGACCCAGTACTTC.

V gene TRBV5-1 combines with J gene TRBJ2-2; 10 positions match TRBD1. This CDR3 comprises 16 residues. Germline values: CDR1 SGHRS, CDR2 YFSETQ. J was trimmed by 5 bases and V by 2 bases; bases with no gene match: 6. The DNA for the CDR3 is TGCGCCAGCAGCTTCCGACAGGGGGCGGGGACCGGGGAGCTGTTTTTT. Protein: CASSFRQGAGTGELFF.

CDR3: CASRVAGFNEKLFF. Written as DNA, the CDR3 is TGTGCCAGCAGGGTGGCAGGCTTTAATGAAAAACTGTTTTTT. The chain carries TRBV28 and TRBJ1-4, with no clear D. V was clipped by 6 bases and J by 4 bases, with 12 bases between them. This CDR3 has 14 residues. CDR1 and CDR2 from the germline V gene are MDHEN and SYDVKM.

This clone appeared a single time. The rearrangement uses TRBV11-2 and TRBJ1-1, with D possibly matching TRBD1 (5 bases). This CDR3 region has 12 residues. Deletions cut 5 bases from V and 4 bases from J, with 8 bases between. CDR1 is SGHAT, CDR2 FQNNGV, per germline. The CDR3 sequence: CASSRRGTEAFF. DNA for the CDR3: TGTGCCAGCAGCCGGAGGGGCACTGAAGCTTTCTTT.

V gene TRBV29-1 combines with J gene TRBJ2-5; 9 bases are shared with TRBD1. This CDR3 region has 15 residues. The V gene's germline CDR1 is SQVTM and CDR2 ANQGSEA. For the CDR3, the DNA is TGCGCGGGACTCCGGGACAGGGACCACCAAGAGACCCAGTACTTC. This encodes CAGLRDRDHQETQYF.

The sample holds a few counts of this clone. This chain joins TRBV10-3 and TRBJ1-5; D not certain. V lost 4 bases and J lost 5, with 9 bases in between. Germline assignment: CDR1 ENHRY and CDR2 SYGVKD. This CDR3 comprises 13 residues. Written as DNA, the CDR3 is TGTGCCATCAGTGGCCAGGTTGATCAGCCCCAGCATTTT. Its protein product is CAISGQVDQPQHF.

J is TRBJ2-1 and V is TRBV29-1; unclear D gene. CDR3 length: 11 amino acids. Germline CDR1 is SQVTM and CDR2 is ANQGSEA. The DNA of the CDR3 is TGCACCGTCCTAAAGGTGAATGAGCAGTTCTTC. Encoded protein: CTVLKVNEQFF.

The V and J genes are TRBV6-1 and TRBJ1-2, with 7 bases matching TRBD1. V was pared by 4 bases and J by 8 bases, with 10 bases of the junction left unmatched. This CDR3 contains 14 residues. Germline V gives CDR1 MNHNS, CDR2 SASEGT. The CDR3 nucleotides read TGTGCCAGCAGTGCCTCGACAGGGTACGGCGGCTACACCTTC. Translated, it gives CASSASTGYGGYTF.

The rearrangement uses TRBV18 and TRBJ1-1; a weak D match, TRBD1 (5 bases). The CDR3 spans 12 residues. Trimming took off 6 bases at V and 8 bases at J, with 13 bases between the two ends. Germline-derived CDR1 and CDR2 are KGHSH and LQKENI. The CDR3 loop is CASSYDRTEAFF. The CDR3 DNA reads TGTGCCAGCTCTTATGACAGAACAGAAGCTTTCTTT.

V gene TRBV6-5 combines with J gene TRBJ2-5, with TRBD2 matching over 10 bases. Germline CDR1 and CDR2: MNHEY and SVGAGI. V trimming: 3 bases; J trimming: 4 bases; junction bases outside the gene matches: 8. CDR3 size: 16 residues. The CDR3 DNA follows: TGTGCCAGCAGTTATGGGGCTAGCGGGAGAACAGAGACCCAGTACTTC. Translation: CASSYGASGRTETQYF.

The rearrangement links TRBV11-2 to TRBJ1-2; the D gene is possibly TRBD1 (5 bases). Per the germline V gene, CDR1 is SGHAT and CDR2 is FQNNGV. Deletions cut 1 base from V and 1 base from J, with 16 bases between. This CDR3 has 17 residues. The CDR3 region has the DNA TGTGCCAGCAGCTTAGGGCCAGGGATTTTTGATAACTATGGCTACACCTTC. Encoded protein: CASSLGPGIFDNYGYTF. The full variable domain, completed using reference TRBV11-2 and TRBJ1-2, is EAGVAQSPRYKIIEKRQSVAFWCNPISGHATLYWYQQILGQGPKLLIQFQNNGVVDDSQLPKDRFSAERLKGVDSTLKIQPAKLEDSAVYLCASSLGPGIFDNYGYTFGSGTRLTVV.

This chain joins TRBV6-1 and TRBJ1-5; a possible D gene is TRBD1 (6 bases). This CDR3 is 14 amino acids long. Germline CDR1 reads MNHNS; CDR2 reads SASEGT. V lost 7 bases and J 6 bases, leaving 16 bases between the germline ends. Written as DNA, the CDR3 is TGTGCCAGCACGAGGGGGGGCGGTGGTCAGCCCCAGCATTTT. Its protein product is CASTRGGGGQPQHF.

In nucleotides, the CDR3 is TGTGCCAGCACCCCACTGGGGCCTAACTATGGCTACACCTTC. Translated, it gives CASTPLGPNYGYTF. J is TRBJ1-2 and V is TRBV6-6; the D gene is possibly TRBD1 (5 bases). In germline, CDR1 is MNHNY, CDR2 SVGAGI (reference sequence). Trimming stripped 7 bases from V and 0 bases from J, with 12 bases between. CDR3 length: 14 residues.

The chain recombines TRBV5-1 with TRBJ2-3, with 10 bases aligning to TRBD1. The V gene's germline CDR1 is SGHRS and CDR2 YFSETQ. Trimming cost V 5 bases and J 5 bases; bases outside gene matches: 5. The CDR3 consists of 14 residues. The CDR3 loop reads CASSRDRGIDTQYF. For the CDR3, the DNA is TGCGCCAGCAGTAGGGACAGGGGCATAGATACGCAGTATTTT.

The chain is built from TRBV12-1 and TRBJ2-5; TRBD1 is taken as the D call from the table, unchecked against the DNA. The DNA matches TRBJ2-7 better at its end, which makes the J call doubtful. TRBV12-1 is tagged as a pseudogene. The CDR3 consists of 14 residues. The CDR3 nucleotides are TGTGCCAGCAGCTTTTCTCCCAGGGATGTCGAGCAGTACTTC. This encodes CASSFSPRDVEQYF.

The genes are TRBV29-1 and TRBJ2-7; the D gene could be TRBD1 or TRBD2 (5 bases each). The CDR3 spans 14 residues. With 6 bases removed from V and 0 bases from J, the gap between germline ends came to 15 bases. From germline, CDR1 is SQVTM and CDR2 ANQGSEA. The CDR3 spells CSVDEGWSSYEQYF. In nucleotides, the CDR3 is TGCAGCGTCGATGAGGGGTGGAGCTCCTACGAGCAGTACTTC.

The chain joins TRBV6-5 to TRBJ1-2, with D unresolved. This CDR3 contains 15 residues. The germline V and J ends were trimmed by 2 bases and 2 bases, with 12 bases remaining between them. Germline V gene lookup returns CDR1 MNHEY and CDR2 SVGAGI. CDR3 in amino acids: CASSYLPGSNYGYTF. For the CDR3, the DNA is TGTGCCAGCAGTTACCTACCGGGATCCAACTATGGCTACACCTTC.

This chain uses TRBV21-1 with TRBJ2-3. TRBV21-1 is tagged as a pseudogene. The CDR3 length is 12 residues. CDR3 residues: CASSKCTDTQYF. CDR3 bases: TGTGCCAGCAGCAAATGTACAGATACGCAGTATTTT.

The J gene is TRBJ2-3, the V gene TRBV28; D is tentatively TRBD1 or TRBD2 (6 bases each). Trimming shortened V by 6 bases and J by 6 bases, and 13 bases separated the two germline ends. The CDR3 extends over 13 amino acids. Germline V gene data show CDR1 as MDHEN and CDR2 as SYDVKM. CDR3 sequence reads: CASSGGGLDTQYF. CDR3 in DNA: TGTGCCAGCAGCGGGGGCGGTCTGGATACGCAGTATTTT.

The chain couples TRBV29-1 to TRBJ1-5; TRBD1 matches 8 bases. CDR3 length equals 15 residues. The trim removed 6 bases at V and 3 bases at J, leaving 10 bases unmatched. Germline-derived CDR1 and CDR2 are SQVTM and ANQGSEA. Written as DNA, the CDR3 is TGCAGCGTAGCGACCGGGACAGGCCTCAATCAGCCCCAGCATTTT. Translated: CSVATGTGLNQPQHF.

In regard to this clone: This sample also contains other DNA sequences that code for the same CDR3. The rearrangement links TRBV2 to TRBJ2-3; D unresolved. Germline values: CDR1 SNHLY, CDR2 FYNNEI. V lost 4 bases to trimming and J lost 0 bases, with 2 bases between them. The CDR3 is made up of 12 amino acids. Written as DNA, the CDR3 is TGTGCCAGCAGTGTCAGCACAGATACGCAGTATTTT. Translated, it gives CASSVSTDTQYF.

The CDR3, as DNA: TGTGCCATCCAGGGGGGGGCCCGCTACGAGCAGTACTTC. This translates into CAIQGGARYEQYF. V is TRBV10-3 and J is TRBJ2-7, with D perhaps given as TRBD1 or TRBD2 (7 bases each). Trimming took 8 bases from V and 3 from J, leaving 14 bases between them. The CDR3 sequence is 13 residues long. Germline V gene lookup returns CDR1 ENHRY and CDR2 SYGVKD.